These 28 T cell receptor beta chains originate from one sample sequenced in a study of patients and donors after allogeneic stem cell transplantation. TCRdb passed the RT-PCR reads through MiXCR, listing each CDR3 protein once. Of about 960,000 distinct CDR3 sequences listed, under 20% were seen once; the top ten hold 5% to 6.5%. The sequenced material came from blood, either unsorted or a sorted T cell fraction (not recorded which). The receptors were gathered from a human donor who was either an allogeneic HSCT recipient or a stem cell or donor lymphocyte infusion donor (not recorded which). It is not recorded whose cells these are; they may come from a transplant donor.

The chain employs TRBV7-6 and TRBJ1-3; the D is unclear. CDR3 length: 17 amino acids. Trimming cost V 2 bases and J 0 bases, with 14 bases left between them. Germline-derived CDR1 and CDR2 are SGHVS and FNYEAQ. CDR3 sequence (DNA): TGTGCCAGCAGCTTAAAGACATCCTTCGACTCTGGAAACACCATATATTTT. Its protein is CASSLKTSFDSGNTIYF. Variable domain in full (rest from reference TRBV7-6 and TRBJ1-3): GAGVSQSPRYKVTKRGQDVALRCDPISGHVSLYWYRQALGQGPEFLTYFNYEAQQDKSGLPNDRFSAERPEGSISTLTIQRTEQRDSAMYRCASSLKTSFDSGNTIYFGEGSWLTVV.

The chain links TRBV4-3 to TRBJ2-1, with 13 nucleotides matching TRBD2. This CDR3 region has 17 residues. Germline trimming cut 0 bases from V and 5 bases from J; bases unmatched to any gene: 4. Germline V gene lookup returns CDR1 LGHNA and CDR2 YSLEER. The CDR3 nucleotides are TGCGCCAGCAGCCAAGATGGTGGGACTAGCGGGGACAATGAGCAGTTCTTC. Translated: CASSQDGGTSGDNEQFF.

This chain connects TRBV20-1 to TRBJ2-1; the D gene is possibly TRBD2 (6 bases). Germline V CDR1 and CDR2: DFQATT, SNEGSKA (reference sequence). The CDR3 runs 12 residues. V dropped 6 bases and J dropped 7 bases, with 13 bases sitting between them. The CDR3: CSAQRGGNEQFF. The CDR3 region has the DNA TGCAGTGCCCAGAGGGGAGGAAATGAGCAGTTCTTC.

The J gene is TRBJ1-5, the V gene TRBV12-3 or TRBV12-4, with D perhaps TRBD1 (5 bases). With 3 bases removed from V and 5 bases from J, the gap between germline ends came to 17 bases. The CDR3 runs 16 residues. CDR3 coding DNA: TGTGCCAGCAGTTTTGGGCTAGGCAGGGTCCATCAGCCCCAGCATTTT. Protein: CASSFGLGRVHQPQHF.

This clonotype has only a few counts. The chain has TRBV5-8 and TRBJ1-1, with D possibly matching TRBD1 (6 bases). The V and J ends lost 2 bases and 0 bases respectively, with 11 bases between them. The CDR3 extends over 15 amino acids. Germline lookup yields CDR1 SGHTS and CDR2 YDEGEE. The CDR3 bases are TGTGCCAGCAGCTTATATACAGGGTTGAACACTGAAGCTTTCTTT. The encoded protein is CASSLYTGLNTEAFF.

V and J are TRBV18 and TRBJ2-7; the D call may be TRBD1 or TRBD2 (5 bases each). The germline CDR1 and CDR2 sequences are KGHSH and LQKENI. This CDR3 spans 13 amino acids. With 3 bases removed from V and 6 bases from J, the gap between germline ends came to 12 bases. CDR3 sequence: CASSPLEGREQYF. The CDR3 DNA sequence: TGTGCCAGCTCACCGCTAGAGGGGCGCGAGCAGTACTTC.

The chain combines TRBV7-8 with TRBJ2-5; D not resolved. Germline V CDR1 and CDR2: SGHVS, FQNEAQ. V was shortened by 6 bases and J by 1 base, with 15 bases between the two germline ends. The CDR3 runs to 15 residues. CDR3 protein: CASSPTEFAQETQYF. The DNA of the CDR3 is TGTGCCAGCAGTCCGACTGAGTTTGCCCAAGAGACCCAGTACTTC.

The chain is built from TRBV24-1 and TRBJ2-1, with 9 nucleotides matching TRBD1. V shed 4 bases and J 5 bases; nucleotides not matched to a gene: 11. CDR3 size: 17 residues. Germline values: CDR1 KGHDR, CDR2 SFDVKD. The CDR3 sequence: CATSDLTGTGTDNEQFF. For the CDR3, the DNA is TGTGCCACCAGTGACCTAACCGGGACAGGGACTGACAATGAGCAGTTCTTC.

CDR3 residues: CASSARSSPLHF. DNA of the CDR3: TGCGCCAGCAGCGCTCGGAGTTCACCCCTCCACTTT. The gene calls are TRBV4-3 and TRBJ1-6; D is ambiguous. V lost 5 bases, J lost 9 bases, and 8 bases lay in between. CDR1 and CDR2 from the germline V gene are LGHNA and YSLEER. The length of the CDR3 is 12 residues.

This clonotype was counted only a few times. J is TRBJ2-3 and V is TRBV5-1; a possible D gene is TRBD2 (5 bases). V was clipped by 2 bases and J by 8 bases, with 12 bases between them. This CDR3 has 13 residues. Germline assignment: CDR1 SGHRS and CDR2 YFSETQ. In nucleotides, the CDR3 is TGCGCCAGCAGCTTAACAGCGGCGGCTACGCAGTATTTT. The encoded protein is CASSLTAAATQYF.

In its sample, this clonotype was seen a few times. The chain recombines TRBV3-1 with TRBJ2-1; the D gene could be TRBD1 or TRBD2 (6 bases each). Germline CDR1 and CDR2: LGHDT and YNNKEL (reference sequence). This CDR3 comprises 17 residues. The V end lost 1 base, the J end lost 2 bases, and 15 bases lay between the germline ends. CDR3 sequence reads: CASSQVLGGFTYNEQFF. CDR3 nucleotides: TGTGCCAGCAGCCAAGTTTTGGGGGGCTTTACCTACAATGAGCAGTTCTTC.

The chain links TRBV24-1 to TRBJ2-1, with TRBD2 matching over 12 bases. The germline V gene encodes CDR1 KGHDR and CDR2 SFDVKD. The CDR3 has 15 amino acids. Trimming took 6 bases from V and 6 from J; bases not matched to a gene: 5. The CDR3 is CATSPTSGRVNEQFF. The CDR3, as DNA: TGTGCCACCAGTCCGACTAGCGGGAGAGTCAATGAGCAGTTCTTC.

This chain connects TRBV20-1 to TRBJ2-2, with D perhaps TRBD1 (6 bases). Germline assignment: CDR1 DFQATT and CDR2 SNEGSKA (reference sequence). CDR3 length: 13 residues. V lost 6 bases, J lost 5 bases, and 13 bases lay in between. The DNA for the CDR3 is TGCAGTGCAAGGGACACTTGGACCGGGGAGCTGTTTTTT. This translates into CSARDTWTGELFF.

This clonotype was detected a few times. The chain employs TRBV12-3 or TRBV12-4 and TRBJ2-7, with D hard to call. Between the trimmed V and J ends, which lost 5 bases and 3 bases, there was a span of 23 bases. CDR3 length: 17 residues. The CDR3 reads CASSNRDRFRLHYEQYF. The CDR3 DNA reads as TGTGCCAGCAGTAATCGCGACCGTTTCAGGCTCCACTACGAGCAGTACTTC.

A word on this clonotype: One end of the junction varies from germline; a read error may be responsible. The genes are TRBV4-3 and TRBJ2-7; D may be TRBD2 (6 bases). The CDR3 totals 13 residues. Germline lookup yields CDR1 LGHNA and CDR2 YSLEER. CDR3 bases: TGCGCCAGCAGCCAATTAGGCGGGACCGAGCTGTACTTC. Amino acid sequence: CASSQLGGTELYF.

This clonotype has a handful of counts. The J gene is TRBJ2-2, the V gene TRBV7-2; 8 bases match TRBD2. Trimming removed 5 bases from V and 3 bases from J; junction bases left unmatched: 5. The germline V gene has CDR1 SGHTA and CDR2 FQGNSA. The CDR3 covers 15 residues. In nucleotides, the CDR3 is TGTGCCAGCAGCGCGGGGGGCCTAGACACCGGGGAGCTGTTTTTT. This translates into CASSAGGLDTGELFF.

This clonotype appeared a few times. The chain uses TRBV24-1 and TRBJ2-3, with TRBD2 matching over 14 bases. CDR1 and CDR2 from the germline V gene are KGHDR and SFDVKD. The V segment lost 4 bases and the J segment 3 bases; nucleotides outside the gene matches: 5. CDR3 length: 17 amino acids. The CDR3 DNA follows: TGTGCCACCAGTGAAGCGGGACTAGCGGGAGAGACAGATACGCAGTATTTT. This translates into CATSEAGLAGETDTQYF.

The sample holds a few counts of this clonotype. The gene calls are TRBV6-1 and TRBJ1-2, with a weak D call TRBD1 (5 bases). The CDR3 consists of 14 residues. V was shortened by 6 bases and J by 3 bases, with 14 bases between the two germline ends. Germline lookup yields CDR1 MNHNS and CDR2 SASEGT. CDR3 coding DNA: TGTGCCAGCAGCCTGATGCAGGGACACTATGGCTACACCTTC. Translated: CASSLMQGHYGYTF.

The genes are TRBV20-1 and TRBJ2-3; TRBD2 aligns across 11 bases. Germline CDR1 DFQATT, CDR2 SNEGSKA (reference sequence). The ends lost 5 bases at V and 3 bases at J; junction bases unmatched: 4. The CDR3 consists of 14 residues. The CDR3 reads CSAETSGITDTQYF. In DNA form, the CDR3 reads TGCAGTGCTGAGACTAGCGGGATAACAGATACGCAGTATTTT.

The chain links TRBV7-2 to TRBJ2-1, with 8 bases lining up with TRBD2. The CDR3 spans 14 residues. J lost 8 bases, V lost 0 bases, and 3 bases had no gene match. CDR1 SGHTA and CDR2 FQGNSA come from the germline V gene. The CDR3 here is CASSLASGVYEQFF. DNA of the CDR3: TGTGCCAGCAGCTTAGCTAGCGGGGTATATGAGCAGTTCTTC.

J is TRBJ2-1 and V is TRBV5-5, with 9 bases that match TRBD2. Germline assignment: CDR1 SGHKS and CDR2 YYEKEE (reference sequence). V trimming: 0 bases; J trimming: 7 bases; junction bases outside the gene matches: 5. The CDR3 spans 15 residues. The CDR3 DNA follows: TGTGCCAGCAGCTTGGAGACTAGCGGTAGGAATGAGCAGTTCTTC. Translating gives CASSLETSGRNEQFF. Full variable domain (remainder filled in from reference TRBV5-5 and TRBJ2-1): DAGVTQSPTHLIKTRGQQVTLRCSPISGHKSVSWYQQVLGQGPQFIFQYYEKEERGRGNFPDRFSARQFPNYSSELNVNALLLGDSALYLCASSLETSGRNEQFFGPGTRLTVL.

This clonotype turned up a few times. The chain employs TRBV5-1 and TRBJ1-3; D is uncertain. The CDR3 length is 14 residues. Germline-derived CDR1 and CDR2 are SGHRS and YFSETQ. V lost 5 bases and J lost 4, with 13 bases in between. CDR3: CASRHTAEGNTIYF. DNA for the CDR3: TGCGCCAGCAGGCATACAGCAGAGGGAAACACCATATATTTT.

The J gene is TRBJ2-2, the V gene TRBV3-1; 12 nucleotides match TRBD2. This CDR3 contains 18 residues. The J segment lost 7 bases and the V segment lost 1 base, leaving 10 bases of the junction unmatched. Germline V lookup: CDR1 LGHDT, CDR2 YNNKEL (reference sequence). This CDR3 reads CASSQGLAGESYLGELFF. The CDR3 bases are TGTGCCAGCAGCCAAGGACTAGCGGGAGAGTCCTACCTCGGGGAGCTGTTTTTT. Combining the CDR3 with reference TRBV3-1 and TRBJ2-2 gives the whole variable domain DTAVSQTPKYLVTQMGNDKSIKCEQNLGHDTMYWYKQDSKKFLKIMFSYNNKELIINETVPNRFSPKSPDKAHLNLHINSLELGDSAVYFCASSQGLAGESYLGELFFGEGSRLTVL.

J is TRBJ2-7 and V is TRBV4-1, with TRBD2 as a possible D gene (6 bases). The CDR3 covers 17 residues. V was cut by 1 base and J by 1 base, with 17 bases left in between. Germline CDR1 MGHRA, CDR2 YSYEKL. CDR3 sequence (DNA): TGCGCCAGCAGCCAAGTCCCAGGAGGGCTGGGATCCTACGAGCAGTACTTC. Encoded protein: CASSQVPGGLGSYEQYF.

This clonotype has only a few counts. This sequence joins TRBV7-9 and TRBJ1-6; unclear D gene. The V end lost 6 bases, the J end lost 0 bases, and 12 bases lay between the germline ends. Germline V lookup: CDR1 SEHNR, CDR2 FQNEAQ (reference sequence). The CDR3 contains 16 residues. As DNA, the CDR3 is TGTGCCAGCAGAGACTGGAGCAGCTCCTATAATTCACCCCTCCACTTT. It yields the protein CASRDWSSSYNSPLHF.

This clonotype was seen repeatedly, ten times or more. V usage is TRBV12-3 or TRBV12-4 and J usage is TRBJ2-1; D is possibly TRBD1 (5 bases). The CDR3 length is 11 residues. The V end lost 2 bases, the J end lost 9 bases, and 5 bases lay between the germline ends. This CDR3 reads CASSLRGEQFF. The DNA of the CDR3 is TGTGCCAGCAGTTTAAGGGGTGAGCAGTTCTTC.

V usage is TRBV3-1 and J usage is TRBJ2-7, with a possible D match to TRBD2 (5 bases). This CDR3 contains 15 residues. V lost 0 bases, J lost 6 bases, and 15 bases lay in between. The V gene's germline CDR1 is LGHDT and CDR2 YNNKEL (reference sequence). CDR3 sequence (DNA): TGTGCCAGCAGCCAAGATTTTGTTCTGGGGAGCGAGCAGTACTTC. Translating it yields CASSQDFVLGSEQYF.

CDR3 bases: TGTGCCAGCAGTTTCTCCAGGGGAATTACTGAAGCTTTCTTT. Amino acids: CASSFSRGITEAFF. The chain is built from TRBV12-3 or TRBV12-4 and TRBJ1-1, with D tentatively TRBD1 (6 bases). CDR3 length: 14 residues. V lost 3 bases to trimming and J lost 5 bases, with 13 bases between them.